The 26 T cell receptor beta chains given below trace back to one sample, sequenced in a study of blood T cell repertoires in COVID-19. The table came from immunoSEQ multiplex PCR; TCRdb's copy has only in-frame clones and leaves some out. The data hold approximately 100,000 clones, with approximately 82% observed a single time. The sample consisted of peripheral blood. Source of these receptors: a man between 65 and 80 years old with acute or convalescent COVID-19.

There are a few counts of this clone. The V gene is TRBV5-1, the J gene TRBJ1-6; D gene uncertain. Germline-derived CDR1 and CDR2 are SGHRS and YFSETQ. CDR3 length: 14 residues. V lost 5 bases and J 0 bases, leaving 6 bases between the germline ends. CDR3 amino acids: CASSSSSYNSPLHF. CDR3 nucleotides: TGCGCCAGCAGTTCCAGCTCCTATAATTCACCCCTCCACTTT.

This chain links TRBV10-3 with TRBJ1-2, with TRBD1 as a possible D gene (6 bases). The V gene lost 9 bases and the J gene lost 6 bases, with 17 bases spanning the gap. The CDR3 is made up of 13 amino acids. Germline assignment: CDR1 ENHRY and CDR2 SYGVKD. The CDR3 DNA reads TGTGCCATGAGAGGGGGATCCGATGATGGCTACACCTTC. Translated, it gives CAMRGGSDDGYTF.

The chain uses TRBV18 and TRBJ2-1; 13 bases match TRBD2. The V gene end was trimmed by 6 bases and the J gene end by 8 bases; junction bases not matched to a gene: 7. The CDR3 contains 15 residues. Germline V gene sequence: CDR1 KGHSH, CDR2 LQKENI. CDR3 in amino acids: CASSPPGTSGDEQFF. The CDR3 DNA is TGTGCCAGCTCTCCCCCCGGGACTAGCGGGGATGAGCAGTTCTTC.

Comment on this clone: The junction departs from the called germline gene at one end, perhaps through a read error. The chain couples TRBV7-7 to TRBJ1-3, with D maybe TRBD1 (6 bases). This CDR3 spans 17 amino acids. Per the germline V gene, CDR1 is SSHAT and CDR2 is FNYEAQ (reference sequence). The CDR3 sequence is CASRYPLGQGTGNTIYF. Written as DNA, the CDR3 is TGTGCTAGCAGGTATCCATTAGGGCAGGGGACTGGAAACACCATATATTTT.

This sequence joins TRBV28 and TRBJ2-7; 8 nucleotides align to TRBD1. The CDR3 is 18 residues long. Germline V gene sequence: CDR1 MDHEN, CDR2 SYDVKM. Unmatched junction bases numbered 19, after V lost 5 bases and J lost 4 bases. The CDR3 spells CASSVPTGGPALGYEQYF. The CDR3 DNA reads TGTGCCAGCAGTGTCCCAACAGGGGGACCCGCCTTAGGTTACGAGCAGTACTTC.

CDR3 amino acids: CSVGSHKSYEQYF. As DNA, the CDR3 is TGCAGCGTTGGTTCACATAAGTCCTACGAGCAGTACTTC. V is TRBV29-1 and J is TRBJ2-7; D gene ambiguous. Trimming left V 4 bases short and J 1 base short, with 11 bases between. There are 13 residues in the CDR3. The germline V gene has CDR1 SQVTM and CDR2 ANQGSEA.

V usage is TRBV4-2 and J usage is TRBJ1-1, with a tentative D call TRBD1 (5 bases). V lost 3 bases and J 2 bases, leaving 10 bases between the germline ends. The germline V gene has CDR1 LGHNA and CDR2 YNFKEQ. This CDR3 is 14 amino acids long. The CDR3 loop is CASSQLQENTEAFF. The CDR3 bases are TGTGCCAGCAGCCAGTTACAGGAAAACACTGAAGCTTTCTTT.

The V call is TRBV5-4, the J call TRBJ2-5; 11 nucleotides align to TRBD2. CDR3 size: 15 residues. CDR1 and CDR2 from the germline V gene are SGHNT and YYREEE (reference sequence). The trim removed 5 bases at V and 1 base at J, leaving 4 bases unmatched. CDR3 sequence: CASSSSGRSQETQYF. For the CDR3, the DNA is TGTGCCAGCAGTTCTAGCGGGAGGTCCCAAGAGACCCAGTACTTC.

The chain employs TRBV5-6 and TRBJ2-2; TRBD2 matches at 7 bases. The CDR3 has 14 amino acids. Germline CDR1 and CDR2: SGHDT and YYEEEE. The ends lost 5 bases at V and 5 bases at J; junction bases unmatched: 6. The CDR3 is CASRRGGSTGELFF. CDR3 bases: TGTGCCAGCAGACGCGGGGGTTCAACCGGGGAGCTGTTTTTT.

The gene calls are TRBV20-1 and TRBJ2-5; TRBD2 matches at 7 bases. This CDR3 has 13 residues. V was clipped by 3 bases and J by 5 bases; unmatched bases: 6. From germline, CDR1 is DFQATT and CDR2 SNEGSKA (reference sequence). The CDR3 protein is CSASPSGVETQYF. Here the CDR3 DNA reads TGCAGTGCTAGTCCCAGCGGGGTTGAGACCCAGTACTTC.

The rearrangement links TRBV5-4 to TRBJ2-5; tentatively, D is TRBD2 (6 bases). Trimming stripped 6 bases from V and 5 bases from J, with 14 bases between. Germline values: CDR1 SGHNT, CDR2 YYREEE (reference sequence). The CDR3 consists of 13 residues. The CDR3 sequence is CASTFGGAETQYF. The CDR3 coding sequence is TGTGCCAGCACCTTCGGGGGTGCGGAGACCCAGTACTTC.

The V gene is TRBV6-1, the J gene TRBJ2-1, with 7 bases aligning to TRBD2. The CDR3 contains 17 residues. CDR1 is MNHNS and CDR2 is SASEGT in the germline V gene. J lost 8 bases, V lost 4 bases, and 17 bases had no gene match. CDR3 loop: CASSAAYSGGFKYEQFF. The CDR3 region has the DNA TGTGCCAGCAGTGCTGCATACTCGGGGGGATTTAAGTATGAGCAGTTCTTC.

This clone occurred once. The rearrangement links TRBV29-1 to TRBJ1-5; the D is unclear. CDR3 length equals 14 residues. Germline V gives CDR1 SQVTM, CDR2 ANQGSEA. Between the trimmed V and J ends, which lost 8 bases and 0 bases, there was a span of 14 bases. The CDR3 loop reads CSFSEGNSNQPQHF. For the CDR3, the DNA is TGCAGCTTTTCCGAGGGCAATAGCAATCAGCCCCAGCATTTT.

The rearrangement links TRBV5-6 to TRBJ1-2; D is perhaps TRBD1 (5 bases). Germline V CDR1 and CDR2: SGHDT, YYEEEE. Trimming pared 0 bases from V and 3 bases from J, leaving 9 bases between. The CDR3 is made up of 14 amino acids. The CDR3 nucleotides are TGTGCCAGCAGCTTGGTCGGGGGAGACTATGGCTACACCTTC. Amino acid sequence: CASSLVGGDYGYTF.

This clone was recorded a few times. The rearrangement joins TRBV2 to TRBJ1-1; D gene ambiguous. CDR3 length equals 14 residues. Germline assignment: CDR1 SNHLY and CDR2 FYNNEI. With 4 bases removed from V and 0 bases from J, the gap between germline ends came to 9 bases. CDR3 loop: CASSVAVMNTEAFF. The CDR3, as DNA: TGTGCCAGCAGTGTTGCAGTTATGAACACTGAAGCTTTCTTT.

The rearrangement links TRBV7-3 to TRBJ2-2; a weak D match, TRBD2 (5 bases). CDR3 length equals 17 residues. The V end was cut by 5 bases, the J end by 6 bases, with 22 bases between. In germline, CDR1 is SGHTA, CDR2 FQGTGA. The CDR3 DNA reads TGTGCCAGCAGCCATAACCGGGGAAAGCAGTCCCCCGGGGAGCTGTTTTTT. Translating it yields CASSHNRGKQSPGELFF. Filled out from reference TRBV7-3 and TRBJ2-2, the complete variable domain reads GAGVSQTPSNKVTEKGKYVELRCDPISGHTALYWYRQSLGQGPEFLIYFQGTGAADDSGLPNDRFFAVRPEGSVSTLKIQRTERGDSAVYLCASSHNRGKQSPGELFFGEGSRLTVL.

The chain employs TRBV15 and TRBJ1-1, with D perhaps TRBD1 (5 bases). This CDR3 is 14 amino acids long. Germline CDR1 is LNHNV and CDR2 is YYDKDF (reference sequence). Trimming removed 8 bases at V and 1 base at J, with 14 bases between. CDR3 DNA: TGTGCCACCGGGGAGGGGCGGACGAACACTGAAGCTTTCTTT. This gives the protein CATGEGRTNTEAFF.

This clone was seen more than once but under ten times. The chain has TRBV29-1 and TRBJ1-2; the match to TRBD1 covers 7 bases. This CDR3 comprises 12 residues. From germline, CDR1 is SQVTM and CDR2 ANQGSEA. V lost 6 bases and J lost 2; bases outside the gene matches: 3. The CDR3 reads CSVGDSNYGYTF. In nucleotides, the CDR3 is TGCAGCGTAGGGGACAGCAACTATGGCTACACCTTC.

The V and J genes are TRBV5-1 and TRBJ2-1, with 10 bases aligning to TRBD1. This CDR3 comprises 17 residues. J gave up 9 bases and V 3 bases, and 15 bases lay outside the gene matches. Germline values: CDR1 SGHRS, CDR2 YFSETQ. The CDR3 sequence: CASSSMSRQGAGGEQFF. The CDR3 DNA is TGCGCCAGCAGCTCAATGAGTAGACAGGGGGCGGGAGGTGAGCAGTTCTTC.

This clone appeared a single time. This CDR3 is CASSPRTGDKSGELFF. For the CDR3, the DNA is TGTGCCAGTAGTCCCCGGACAGGGGATAAGTCCGGGGAGCTGTTTTTT. This chain joins TRBV19 and TRBJ2-2, with 9 bases aligning to TRBD1. The germline V gene encodes CDR1 LNHDA and CDR2 SQIVND (reference sequence). V shed 5 bases and J 6 bases; nucleotides not matched to a gene: 10. The CDR3 is 16 amino acids.

This chain joins TRBV6-6 and TRBJ2-1; 7 bases line up with TRBD2. Germline V gives CDR1 MNHNY, CDR2 SVGAGI (reference sequence). V lost 4 bases, J lost 1 base, and 1 base stayed unmatched. The CDR3 extends over 14 amino acids. The CDR3 coding sequence is TGTGCCAGCAGTTGGGAGGGTTCCTACAATGAGCAGTTCTTC. As protein: CASSWEGSYNEQFF.

The gene calls are TRBV9 and TRBJ2-7, with D uncertain. V was cut by 3 bases and J by 6 bases, with 16 bases left in between. From germline, CDR1 is SGDLS and CDR2 YYNGEE. The CDR3 length is 14 residues. The CDR3 region has the DNA TGTGCCAGCAGCGCTGCAGGCGCCCCTTCCGAGCAGTACTTC. Encoded protein: CASSAAGAPSEQYF.

J is TRBJ2-1 and V is TRBV20-1; D is unclear. V dropped 3 bases and J dropped 0 bases, with 9 bases sitting between them. This CDR3 is built from 14 residues. Germline V gene lookup returns CDR1 DFQATT and CDR2 SNEGSKA (reference sequence). The CDR3 DNA sequence: TGCAGTGCTAGTTCTTGGAGCTCCTACAATGAGCAGTTCTTC. This encodes CSASSWSSYNEQFF.

The chain uses TRBV7-8 and TRBJ2-7; 9 bases are a match to TRBD2. After removal of 6 bases from V and 4 bases from J, the junction contained 13 bases not matched to a gene. Per the germline V gene, CDR1 is SGHVS and CDR2 is FQNEAQ. CDR3 size: 16 residues. DNA for the CDR3: TGTGCCAGCAGTCTCACAGGGACTAGCCGCTTTTACGAGCAGTACTTC. As protein: CASSLTGTSRFYEQYF.

CDR3 loop: CAISPPPGQGPYEQYF. The CDR3 DNA follows: TGTGCCATCAGTCCTCCTCCGGGACAGGGTCCGTACGAGCAGTACTTC. The chain carries TRBV10-3 and TRBJ2-7; 9 bases align to TRBD1. V shed 5 bases and J 4 bases; nucleotides not matched to a gene: 12. The CDR3 sequence is 16 residues long. Germline V gene sequence: CDR1 ENHRY, CDR2 SYGVKD.

The rearrangement joins TRBV28 to TRBJ2-7; 9 bases match TRBD2. CDR3 size: 15 residues. Germline V gene sequence: CDR1 MDHEN, CDR2 SYDVKM. V gave up 3 bases and J gave up 4 bases; unmatched junction bases: 7. The CDR3 DNA is TGTGCCAGCAGTTTCGGTAGCGGGAGTATGTACGAGCAGTACTTC. Residues: CASSFGSGSMYEQYF.